This record looks at one TCR beta chain sequence and its context. The antigen is not known. CDR3 size: 14 residues. Germline CDR1 MNHEY, CDR2 SVGAGI. The junction had 7 bases not matched to a gene; V was cut back by 8 bases and J by 2 bases. This table comes from immunoSEQ multiplex PCR, and its TCRdb copy is limited to in-frame clones, with some not included. The sample gives some 320,000 clones, 75% to 90% of which show up once; roughly 1.2% is in the top ten. This record belongs to a study of cytomegalovirus exposure and HLA in healthy donors. Whole-study findings and limits: Associated with cytomegalovirus, according to the listing, were about 160 TCR beta chains. Usually a TCR sequence was rare, but some public TCRs were found in many donors.

V gene TRBV6-5 combines with J gene TRBJ2-7, with 9 bases fitting TRBD1. Sequencing was carried out using PBMCs. This receptor was obtained from a woman in her 30s in good health and CMV-seropositive. CDR3 sequence: CASRAGTGPYEQYF. CDR3 bases: TGTGCCAGCCGAGCCGGGACAGGGCCCTACGAGCAGTACTTC.